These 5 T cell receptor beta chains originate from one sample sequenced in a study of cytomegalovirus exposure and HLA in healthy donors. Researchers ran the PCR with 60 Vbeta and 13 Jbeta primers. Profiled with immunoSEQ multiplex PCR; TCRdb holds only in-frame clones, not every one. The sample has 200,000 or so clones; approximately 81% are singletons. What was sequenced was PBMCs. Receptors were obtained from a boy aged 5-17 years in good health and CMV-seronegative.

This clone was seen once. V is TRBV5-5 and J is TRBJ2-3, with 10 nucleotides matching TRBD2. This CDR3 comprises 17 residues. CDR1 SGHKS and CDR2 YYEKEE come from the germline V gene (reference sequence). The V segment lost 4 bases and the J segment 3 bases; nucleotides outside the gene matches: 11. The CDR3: CASSPGLAMVWTDTQYF. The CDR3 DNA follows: TGTGCCAGCAGCCCGGGACTAGCGATGGTTTGGACAGATACGCAGTATTTT.

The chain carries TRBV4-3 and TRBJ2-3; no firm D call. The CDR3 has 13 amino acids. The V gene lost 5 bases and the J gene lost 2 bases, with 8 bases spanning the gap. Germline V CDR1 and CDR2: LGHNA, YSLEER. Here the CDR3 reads CASSGLDTDTQYF. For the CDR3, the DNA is TGCGCCAGCAGCGGGCTCGACACAGATACGCAGTATTTT.

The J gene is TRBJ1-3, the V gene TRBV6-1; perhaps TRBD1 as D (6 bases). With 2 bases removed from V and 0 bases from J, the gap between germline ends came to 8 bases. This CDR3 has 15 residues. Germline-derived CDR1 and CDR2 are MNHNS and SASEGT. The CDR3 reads CASSEQGTSGNTIYF. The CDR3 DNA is TGTGCCAGCAGTGAACAGGGGACCTCTGGAAACACCATATATTTT.

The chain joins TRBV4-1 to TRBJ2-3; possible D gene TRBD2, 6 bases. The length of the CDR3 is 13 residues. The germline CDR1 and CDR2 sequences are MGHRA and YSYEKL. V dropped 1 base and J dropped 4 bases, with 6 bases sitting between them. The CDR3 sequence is CASSQGLADTQYF. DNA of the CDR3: TGCGCCAGCAGCCAAGGACTAGCAGATACGCAGTATTTT.

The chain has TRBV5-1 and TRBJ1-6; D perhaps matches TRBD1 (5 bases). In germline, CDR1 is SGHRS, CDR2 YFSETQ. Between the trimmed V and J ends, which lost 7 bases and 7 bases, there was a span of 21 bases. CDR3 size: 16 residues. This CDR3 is CASGPGGSLPNSPLHF. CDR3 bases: TGCGCCAGCGGGCCCGGGGGGAGTCTTCCAAATTCACCCCTCCACTTT.